These 8 T cell receptor beta chains came from one sample sequenced in a study of neoadjuvant anti-PD-1 for oral cavity cancer. The assay was immunoSEQ multiplex PCR, and TCRdb's table has in-frame clones only and misses some. There are about 72,000 clones in the sample; 83% occur only once, and 3.4% lies in the top ten. Material: PBMCs, obtained before nivolumab (anti-PD-1) treatment. These receptors came from a person aged 40 to 85 with oral cavity squamous cell carcinoma.

This chain links TRBV5-1 with TRBJ2-5, with TRBD1 matching 10 bases. The CDR3 is 14 residues long. The trim removed 3 bases at V and 7 bases at J, leaving 6 bases unmatched. Per the germline V gene, CDR1 is SGHRS and CDR2 is YFSETQ. Here the CDR3 DNA reads TGCGCCAGCAGCTACCGGGACAGGGGAACGACCCAGTACTTC. Translated: CASSYRDRGTTQYF.

The J gene is TRBJ2-5, the V gene TRBV5-1; TRBD1 aligns across 8 bases. The V gene's germline CDR1 is SGHRS and CDR2 YFSETQ. The CDR3 loop spans 14 amino acids. Losses at the gene ends were 4 bases for V and 3 bases for J; bases not matched to a gene: 5. The CDR3 is CASSDGQGKETQYF. The CDR3 nucleotides are TGCGCCAGCAGCGATGGACAGGGTAAAGAGACCCAGTACTTC.

The rearrangement joins TRBV5-4 to TRBJ1-4; D call uncertain. Germline V CDR1 and CDR2: SGHNT, YYREEE (reference sequence). This CDR3 is 14 amino acids long. V was shortened by 4 bases and J by 7 bases, with 14 bases between the two germline ends. The CDR3 protein is CASSRGRSGEKLFF. The DNA of the CDR3 is TGTGCCAGCAGCCGCGGCCGAAGCGGTGAAAAACTGTTTTTT.

In its sample, this clone was seen a few times. The rearrangement joins TRBV6-6 to TRBJ2-7, with a tentative D call TRBD2 (5 bases). The CDR3 length is 13 residues. The V end lost 6 bases, the J end lost 0 bases, and 9 bases lay between the germline ends. The germline V gene encodes CDR1 MNHNY and CDR2 SVGAGI (reference sequence). The CDR3 reads CASSGLSSYEQYF. CDR3 bases: TGTGCCAGCAGCGGACTTTCCTCCTACGAGCAGTACTTC.

The rearrangement links TRBV7-9 to TRBJ2-5; TRBD2 agrees at 10 bases. This CDR3 has 15 amino acids. Germline assignment: CDR1 SEHNR and CDR2 FQNEAQ (reference sequence). V dropped 2 bases and J dropped 3; count of bases not matched to a gene: 3. In nucleotides, the CDR3 is TGTGCCAGCAGCTTAATACTAGCGGGAAAAGAGACCCAGTACTTC. It codes for CASSLILAGKETQYF. The full variable domain, rest sourced from reference TRBV7-9 and TRBJ2-5, is DTGVSQNPRHKITKRGQNVTFRCDPISEHNRLYWYRQTLGQGPEFLTYFQNEAQLEKSRLLSDRFSAERPKGSFSTLEIQRTEQGDSAMYLCASSLILAGKETQYFGPGTRLLVL.

The CDR3 loop is CSVGAADYNEQFF. In nucleotides, the CDR3 is TGCAGCGTTGGTGCAGCGGATTACAATGAGCAGTTCTTC. The gene calls are TRBV29-1 and TRBJ2-1, with D maybe TRBD2 (5 bases). The CDR3 extends over 13 amino acids. Between the trimmed V and J ends, which lost 4 bases and 4 bases, there was a span of 11 bases. Germline CDR1 reads SQVTM; CDR2 reads ANQGSEA.

The V and J genes are TRBV9 and TRBJ2-3; 8 positions match TRBD1. The CDR3 length is 15 residues. The junction had 7 bases not matched to a gene; V was cut back by 3 bases and J by 4 bases. Germline CDR1 SGDLS, CDR2 YYNGEE. The chain's CDR3 is CASSAGQGRADTQYF. CDR3 in DNA: TGTGCCAGCAGCGCAGGACAGGGACGCGCAGATACGCAGTATTTT.

The DNA for the CDR3 is TGTGCCAGCAGCTTGGGGGATCTGGATAATCAGCCCCAGCATTTT. It is translated as CASSLGDLDNQPQHF. The chain employs TRBV5-8 and TRBJ1-5, with D hard to call. This CDR3 spans 15 amino acids. V lost 0 bases and J lost 4, with 11 bases in between. Germline CDR1 reads SGHTS; CDR2 reads YDEGEE.